Listed below are T cell receptor beta chains from one sample, sequenced in a study of cytomegalovirus exposure and HLA in healthy donors. The method was immunoSEQ multiplex PCR; TCRdb's version includes in-frame clones alone and lacks a portion of them. The table includes fewer than 130,000 clones, over 85% detected once. The source material was PBMCs. The origin of the receptors is a woman between 18 and 30 years old in good health and CMV-seronegative. The CDR3 runs from the conserved cysteine through the conserved F or W. Fields, in order: J gene, CDR3 length, clone size, D gene, V gene, CDR3 protein, CDR3 DNA. D genes are given only for firm matches. Only part of the rows carry a size: once, few, many, or a class if the clone is expanded.

TRBJ1-1 15 few TRBD1 TRBV30 CAWRGQARSDTEAFF TGTGCCTGGAGGGGACAGGCCCGGAGTGACACTGAAGCTTTCTTT
TRBJ2-3 16 - TRBD2 TRBV5-5 CASSLPAGGGTDTQYF TGTGCCAGCAGCTTGCCGGCGGGGGGAGGCACAGATACGCAGTATTTT
TRBJ2-1 15 - - TRBV11-3 CASSLWTGVGNEQFF TGTGCCAGCAGCTTGTGGACGGGAGTAGGAAATGAGCAGTTCTTC
TRBJ1-2 14 - - TRBV19 CASSIPRVDYGYTF TGTGCCAGTAGTATTCCCCGGGTTGACTATGGCTACACCTTC
TRBJ2-7 16 - - TRBV7-6 CASSLARVAGQTEQYF TGTGCCAGCAGCTTAGCCAGGGTAGCGGGACAGACCGAGCAGTACTTC
TRBJ2-3 15 - - TRBV7-3 CASSLGARSTDTQYF TGTGCCAGCAGCTTAGGGGCTAGGAGCACAGATACGCAGTATTTT
TRBJ2-1 15 - TRBD1 TRBV7-3 CASSLTGQGADEQFF TGTGCCAGCAGCTTAACGGGACAGGGGGCCGATGAGCAGTTCTTC
TRBJ1-4 15 - - TRBV4-2 CASSRTPSTNEKLFF TGTGCCAGCAGCCGGACTCCATCAACTAATGAAAAACTGTTTTTT
TRBJ2-3 16 - TRBD2 TRBV7-9 CATSGRAAGSTDTQYF TGTGCCACCTCCGGGAGGGCCGCGGGAAGCACAGATACGCAGTATTTT
TRBJ2-5 14 - TRBD1 TRBV11-1 CASSLGGGGETQYF TGTGCCAGCAGCTTAGGAGGGGGCGGCGAGACCCAGTACTTC
TRBJ1-4 15 - TRBD1 TRBV15 CATSRDRDSNEKLFF TGTGCCACCAGCAGAGATCGGGACAGTAATGAAAAACTGTTTTTT
TRBJ2-2 16 - TRBD1 TRBV5-4 CASSVLNGQGSGELFF TGTGCCAGCAGCGTGTTGAACGGACAGGGGTCCGGGGAGCTGTTTTTT
TRBJ2-5 13 - - TRBV10-3 CAISGTIEETQYF TGTGCCATCAGTGGCACAATTGAAGAGACCCAGTACTTC
TRBJ2-7 16 - TRBD2 TRBV4-2 CASSPEASGSSYEQYF TGTGCCAGCAGCCCAGAGGCTAGCGGGTCGTCCTACGAGCAGTACTTC
TRBJ2-3 14 - TRBD2 TRBV7-8 CATASGARTDTQYF TGTGCCACCGCTAGCGGGGCTCGCACAGATACGCAGTATTTT
TRBJ2-5 13 - - TRBV10-1 CASSRGVQETQYF TGCGCCAGCAGTCGGGGAGTCCAAGAGACCCAGTACTTC
TRBJ2-1 17 - TRBD2 TRBV4-1 CASSQDLAGVPYNEQFF TGCGCCAGCAGCCAAGATCTAGCGGGAGTCCCCTACAATGAGCAGTTCTTC
TRBJ2-7 14 - TRBD1 TRBV28 CASSWTGPAYEQYF TGTGCCAGCAGTTGGACAGGTCCCGCCTACGAGCAGTACTTC